This is a list of T cell receptor beta chains from one sample in a study of blood T cell repertoires in COVID-19. The method was immunoSEQ multiplex PCR; TCRdb's version includes in-frame clones alone and lacks a portion of them. The profile shows 90,000 to 120,000 clones, around 89% of them singletons. Sequencing was performed on peripheral blood. Every receptor here comes from a man aged 50 or older with active or convalescent COVID-19. Each CDR3 is given with its conserved first and last residue. A D gene is named only where the DNA matches it firmly. The listing skips clone size in some rows; elsewhere it reads once, few, many or a size class.

d_call: -; clone_size: -; j_call: TRBJ2-5; v_call: TRBV27; cdr3_nt: TGTGCCAGCAGCCAGAGGAGGGAGACCCAGTACTTC; cdr3_aa: CASSQRRETQYF
d_call: TRBD2; clone_size: -; j_call: TRBJ2-3; v_call: TRBV10-3; cdr3_nt: TGTGCCATCACCGCTAGCGGGAGTCTAACAGATACGCAGTATTTT; cdr3_aa: CAITASGSLTDTQYF
d_call: -; clone_size: few; j_call: TRBJ1-1; v_call: TRBV9; cdr3_nt: TGTGCCAGCAGCGTAGTGCAGGGGTGGGACACTGAAGCTTTCTTT; cdr3_aa: CASSVVQGWDTEAFF
d_call: TRBD1; clone_size: -; j_call: TRBJ1-1; v_call: TRBV19; cdr3_nt: TGTGCCAGTAGTATGCGGGACAGGAGCACTGAAGCTTTCTTT; cdr3_aa: CASSMRDRSTEAFF
d_call: -; clone_size: -; j_call: TRBJ2-2; v_call: TRBV6-4; cdr3_nt: TGTGCCAGGAGGGAGGCCAGGAACACCGGGGAGCTGTTTTTT; cdr3_aa: CARREARNTGELFF
d_call: TRBD2; clone_size: -; j_call: TRBJ2-5; v_call: TRBV10-3; cdr3_nt: TGTGCCATCGCGGGAGAGTCAGAGACCCAGTACTTC; cdr3_aa: CAIAGESETQYF
d_call: -; clone_size: -; j_call: TRBJ1-1; v_call: TRBV6-5; cdr3_nt: TGTGCCAGCAGTTACTGGGGAGGGGACACTGAAGCTTTCTTT; cdr3_aa: CASSYWGGDTEAFF
d_call: TRBD2; clone_size: -; j_call: TRBJ2-2; v_call: TRBV19; cdr3_nt: TGTGCCAGCGGGAGGGCGAACACCGGGGAGCTGTTTTTT; cdr3_aa: CASGRANTGELFF
d_call: -; clone_size: -; j_call: TRBJ2-3; v_call: TRBV10-3; cdr3_nt: TGTGCCATCACCCCGGGGGTCACAGATACGCAGTATTTT; cdr3_aa: CAITPGVTDTQYF
d_call: TRBD2; clone_size: -; j_call: TRBJ2-3; v_call: TRBV19; cdr3_nt: TGTGCCAGTAGTATACCCGCCGCGGGGGGAACAGATACGCAGTATTTT; cdr3_aa: CASSIPAAGGTDTQYF
d_call: TRBD2; clone_size: -; j_call: TRBJ2-3; v_call: TRBV9; cdr3_nt: TGTGCCAGCAGCCCAGGGACTAGCCTCACAGATACGCAGTATTTT; cdr3_aa: CASSPGTSLTDTQYF
d_call: TRBD1; clone_size: once; j_call: TRBJ1-3; v_call: TRBV4-3; cdr3_nt: TGCGCCAGCAGCCAAGATACAGGGGGCTCTGGAAACACCATATATTTT; cdr3_aa: CASSQDTGGSGNTIYF
d_call: TRBD2; clone_size: -; j_call: TRBJ2-1; v_call: TRBV30; cdr3_nt: TGTGCCTGGAGTGTGCTAGCGGGGGGCCCCTCCTACAATGAGCAGTTCTTC; cdr3_aa: CAWSVLAGGPSYNEQFF
d_call: -; clone_size: -; j_call: TRBJ1-4; v_call: TRBV4-3; cdr3_nt: TGCGCCAGCAGCCAAGATCCGGGTAATTATGAAAAACTGTTTTTT; cdr3_aa: CASSQDPGNYEKLFF
d_call: TRBD2; clone_size: -; j_call: TRBJ2-1; v_call: TRBV4-1; cdr3_nt: TGCGCCAGCAGCCCCCGACACGCCGGGACTAGCGTCGATGAGCAGTTCTTC; cdr3_aa: CASSPRHAGTSVDEQFF
d_call: TRBD2; clone_size: -; j_call: TRBJ2-1; v_call: TRBV29-1; cdr3_nt: TGCAGCCCCCAACTAGCGGACTCCTACAATGAGCAGTTCTTC; cdr3_aa: CSPQLADSYNEQFF
d_call: TRBD1; clone_size: -; j_call: TRBJ1-1; v_call: TRBV25-1; cdr3_nt: TGTGCCAGCAGTCAGGGGGCCACTGAAGCTTTCTTT; cdr3_aa: CASSQGATEAFF
d_call: -; clone_size: once; j_call: TRBJ2-1; v_call: TRBV3-1/TRBV3-2; cdr3_nt: TGTGCCAGCAGCCAAGAGGGAACGGGAGACGAGCAGTTCTTC; cdr3_aa: CASSQEGTGDEQFF
d_call: -; clone_size: -; j_call: TRBJ1-6; v_call: TRBV30; cdr3_nt: TGTGCCTACCTCAGGCCTACCTATAATTCACCCCTCCACTTT; cdr3_aa: CAYLRPTYNSPLHF
d_call: TRBD2; clone_size: -; j_call: TRBJ2-4; v_call: TRBV5-1; cdr3_nt: TGCGCCAGCAGCCCACGTTTGGGAGCGGGAGGGCCGGGGAACATTCAGTACTTC; cdr3_aa: CASSPRLGAGGPGNIQYF
d_call: TRBD2; clone_size: once; j_call: TRBJ2-2; v_call: TRBV4-1; cdr3_nt: TGCGCCAGCAGCCAAGATAGTCTAGCGGGATTCCCACCGGGGGAGCTGTTTTTT; cdr3_aa: CASSQDSLAGFPPGELFF
d_call: -; clone_size: -; j_call: TRBJ1-2; v_call: TRBV10-1; cdr3_nt: TGCGCCAGCAGCCCGGGTATGATGCGTAACTATGGCTACACCTTC; cdr3_aa: CASSPGMMRNYGYTF
d_call: TRBD1; clone_size: -; j_call: TRBJ1-5; v_call: TRBV7-2; cdr3_nt: TGTGCCAGCAGCCTGGACAGGGGGGATCAGCCCCAGCATTTT; cdr3_aa: CASSLDRGDQPQHF
d_call: TRBD1; clone_size: few; j_call: TRBJ1-3; v_call: TRBV30; cdr3_nt: TGTGCCTGGACCGTTCAGGGGGACACCATATATTTT; cdr3_aa: CAWTVQGDTIYF
d_call: -; clone_size: once; j_call: TRBJ2-7; v_call: TRBV21-1; cdr3_nt: TGTGCCAGCAGCATGTGGACAGGGGGAACCTACGAGCAGTACTTC; cdr3_aa: CASSMWTGGTYEQYF
d_call: TRBD2; clone_size: many; j_call: TRBJ2-1; v_call: TRBV13; cdr3_nt: TGTGCCAGCACGGGGGAGGGATACAATGAGCAGTTCTTC; cdr3_aa: CASTGEGYNEQFF
d_call: -; clone_size: once; j_call: TRBJ1-4; v_call: TRBV9; cdr3_nt: TGTGCCAGCAGCCTACGCGGACAGTCTAATGAAAAACTGTTTTTT; cdr3_aa: CASSLRGQSNEKLFF
d_call: -; clone_size: -; j_call: TRBJ2-5; v_call: TRBV9; cdr3_nt: TGTGCCAGGGTGGTACCGGACAGCCAACAAGAGACCCAGTACTTC; cdr3_aa: CARVVPDSQQETQYF
d_call: TRBD2; clone_size: -; j_call: TRBJ2-5; v_call: TRBV2; cdr3_nt: TGTGCCAGCAGTGAAGCCACTAGCGGGAGTACGGAGACCCAGTACTTC; cdr3_aa: CASSEATSGSTETQYF
d_call: TRBD1; clone_size: -; j_call: TRBJ1-2; v_call: TRBV28; cdr3_nt: TGTGCCAGCCATTCCGGACAGGCTAACTATGGCTACACCTTC; cdr3_aa: CASHSGQANYGYTF
d_call: TRBD1; clone_size: -; j_call: TRBJ2-7; v_call: TRBV7-9; cdr3_nt: TGTGCCAGCAGCTCTTTACGGACAGGGGGCTACGAGCAGTACTTC; cdr3_aa: CASSSLRTGGYEQYF